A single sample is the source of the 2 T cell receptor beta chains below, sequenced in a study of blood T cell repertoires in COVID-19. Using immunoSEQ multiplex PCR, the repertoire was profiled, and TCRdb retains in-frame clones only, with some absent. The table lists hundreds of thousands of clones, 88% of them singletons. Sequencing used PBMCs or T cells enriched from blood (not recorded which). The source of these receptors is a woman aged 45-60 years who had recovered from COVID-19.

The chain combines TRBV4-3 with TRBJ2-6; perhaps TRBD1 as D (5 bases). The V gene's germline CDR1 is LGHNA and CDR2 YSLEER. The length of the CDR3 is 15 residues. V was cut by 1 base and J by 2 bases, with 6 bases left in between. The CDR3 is CASSQVRAGANVLTF. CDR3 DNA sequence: TGCGCCAGCAGCCAAGTCAGGGCTGGGGCCAACGTCCTGACTTTC.

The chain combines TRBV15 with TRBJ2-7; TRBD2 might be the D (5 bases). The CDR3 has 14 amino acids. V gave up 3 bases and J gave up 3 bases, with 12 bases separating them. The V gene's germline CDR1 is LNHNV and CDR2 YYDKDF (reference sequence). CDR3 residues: CATSRSGSLYEQYF. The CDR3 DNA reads TGTGCCACCAGCAGGTCGGGATCCCTCTACGAGCAGTACTTC.